Each of the 14 T cell receptor beta chains below was sequenced from the same sample in a study of Graves' ophthalmopathy and Graves' hyperthyroidism. Amplification of TCR beta CDR3 regions used RNA transcripts. First-round RT-PCR with HTBI primers preceded a second-round multiplex PCR. TCRdb reprocessed the multiplex PCR reads via MiXCR and lists one record per CDR3 protein. The data contain 900,000 to 1,200,000 distinct CDR3 sequences, 35% to 40% of them singletons. Sample: peripheral blood or thyroid tissue (not recorded which). Every receptor here comes from an adult man with Graves' hyperthyroidism.

Regarding this clonotype: A much more abundant neighbour one base away suggests this may be a read error. The chain recombines TRBV10-3 with TRBJ1-5; D uncertain. This CDR3 spans 14 amino acids. The germline CDR1 and CDR2 sequences are ENHRY and SYGVKD. The chain's CDR3 is CASSRRTLNQPQHF. Written as DNA, the CDR3 is TGTGCCAGCAGTAGGAGGACCCTTAATCAGCCCCAGCATTTT.

J is TRBJ2-2 and V is TRBV25-1; D may be TRBD2 (5 bases). Trimming shortened V by 6 bases and J by 5 bases, and 19 bases separated the two germline ends. The CDR3 is made up of 16 amino acids. The germline gives CDR1 MGHDK, CDR2 SYGVNS. The CDR3: CASSVPSYRGTGELFF. CDR3 nucleotide sequence: TGTGCCAGCAGCGTTCCCTCTTATAGAGGGACCGGGGAGCTGTTTTTT.

A note on this clonotype: A much larger clone lies one base from this, so it may be a read error. The chain is built from TRBV12-3 or TRBV12-4 and TRBJ2-5; D unclear. Matching the DNA end better, TRBJ2-7 makes the J call doubtful. The length of the CDR3 is 13 residues. The CDR3 region is CASSAVSSYEQYF. CDR3 nucleotide sequence: TGTGCCAGCAGTGCAGTGAGCTCCTACGAGCAGTACTTC.

This clonotype is a singleton in its sample. Written as DNA, the CDR3 is TGTGCCACCAGCAGGAACCGGGGGGCCCAGTACTTC. Translation gives CATSRNRGAQYF. The rearrangement uses TRBV15 and TRBJ2-5; 7 nucleotides agree with TRBD2. The CDR3 has 12 amino acids. Germline loops: CDR1 LNHNV, CDR2 YYDKDF (reference sequence). V was pared by 3 bases and J by 9 bases, with 4 bases of the junction left unmatched. The whole variable domain, filled in from reference TRBV15 and TRBJ2-5, reads DAMVIQNPRYQVTQFGKPVTLSCSQTLNHNVMYWYQQKSSQAPKLLFHYYDKDFNNEADTPDNFQSRRPNTSFCFLDIRSPGLGDTAMYLCATSRNRGAQYFGPGTRLLVL.

This clonotype was seen at least ten times. This rearrangement joins TRBV5-1 to TRBJ2-7; 8 nucleotides agree with TRBD1. Per germline, CDR1 SGHRS and CDR2 YFSETQ. The CDR3 spans 16 residues. The junction had 6 bases not matched to a gene; V was cut back by 1 base and J by 0 bases. CDR3 residues: CASSLPGDRSSYEQYF. In DNA, the CDR3 is TGCGCCAGCAGCTTGCCCGGGGACAGGAGCTCCTACGAGCAGTACTTC.

This chain joins TRBV5-4 and TRBJ2-5; a weak D match, TRBD2 (6 bases). V lost 3 bases to trimming and J lost 5 bases, with 17 bases between them. The CDR3 length is 15 residues. Germline assignment: CDR1 SGHNT and CDR2 YYREEE (reference sequence). The CDR3 loop reads CASSSGGVERETQYF. The CDR3, as DNA: TGTGCCAGCAGCTCCGGAGGGGTAGAGCGGGAGACCCAGTACTTC.

The chain employs TRBV11-2 and TRBJ2-7; 7 nucleotides agree with TRBD1. CDR1 is SGHAT, CDR2 FQNNGV, per germline. The V gene end was trimmed by 5 bases and the J gene end by 3 bases; junction bases not matched to a gene: 10. The CDR3 loop spans 15 amino acids. The CDR3 nucleotides read TGTGCCAGCAGCCTGCCGACAGGGTCTTTCTACGAGCAGTACTTC. Protein product: CASSLPTGSFYEQYF.

There are a few counts of this clonotype. This sequence joins TRBV28 and TRBJ1-2; no definite D call. The CDR3 is 14 residues long. CDR1 is MDHEN, CDR2 SYDVKM, per germline. V shed 2 bases and J shed 9 bases, with 16 bases lying between them. The CDR3 is CASSLDPVKDRYTF. The CDR3 DNA reads TGTGCCAGCAGTTTAGACCCCGTTAAGGATCGCTACACCTTC.

This clonotype showed up many times. This CDR3 reads CASSLAQGPTEAFF. CDR3 in DNA: TGTGCCAGCAGCTTAGCCCAGGGTCCCACTGAAGCTTTCTTT. This sequence joins TRBV13 and TRBJ1-1, with D perhaps TRBD1 (5 bases). V lost 1 base and J 4 bases, leaving 10 bases between the germline ends. The CDR3 is 14 residues long. Germline V gene sequence: CDR1 PRHDT, CDR2 FYEKMQ (reference sequence).

The rearrangement joins TRBV7-2 to TRBJ2-5; TRBD1 aligns across 7 bases. The V gene's germline CDR1 is SGHTA and CDR2 FQGNSA. This CDR3 contains 15 residues. Trimming at V came to 1 base and at J to 3 bases, leaving 5 bases not matched to a gene. The chain's CDR3 is CASSLGQGMEETQYF. The CDR3 region has the DNA TGTGCCAGCAGCTTAGGACAGGGAATGGAAGAGACCCAGTACTTC.

This clonotype was observed at least ten times. This chain connects TRBV25-1 to TRBJ2-6; a weak D match, TRBD2 (6 bases). This CDR3 spans 19 amino acids. The ends were cut back, 4 bases at V and 4 bases at J, with 23 bases in the middle. The V gene's germline CDR1 is MGHDK and CDR2 SYGVNS. The CDR3 DNA is TGTGCCAGCAGTGTCGGGCGGGGAGGTCTTTATTCCGGGGCCAACGTCCTGACTTTC. Encoded protein: CASSVGRGGLYSGANVLTF.

The rearrangement uses TRBV7-9 and TRBJ1-6, with a possible D match to TRBD1 (5 bases). The CDR3 has 14 amino acids. From germline, CDR1 is SEHNR and CDR2 FQNEAQ (reference sequence). Trimming left V 5 bases short and J 9 bases short, with 14 bases between. The CDR3 coding sequence is TGTGCCAGCAGCCCTATGGGGGGTAGTTCACCCCTCCACTTT. Translation gives CASSPMGGSSPLHF.

In this sample, this clonotype turned up a few times. This chain links TRBV4-3 with TRBJ1-4; D not certain. V was shortened by 1 base and J by 7 bases, with 16 bases between the two germline ends. Germline CDR1 LGHNA, CDR2 YSLEER. The CDR3 runs to 16 residues. The CDR3: CASSQGIRPGGEKLFF. The CDR3 DNA is TGCGCCAGCAGCCAAGGAATTAGACCCGGCGGTGAAAAACTGTTTTTT.

This clonotype was observed many times. This chain links TRBV9 with TRBJ2-2; 11 bases are shared with TRBD2. The CDR3 runs 19 residues. The ends lost 3 bases at V and 1 base at J; junction bases unmatched: 11. The germline CDR1 and CDR2 sequences are SGDLS and YYNGEE. This CDR3 is CASSATGTSGDLNTGELFF. The DNA of the CDR3 is TGTGCCAGCAGCGCCACCGGGACTAGCGGAGACCTGAACACCGGGGAGCTGTTTTTT.